This is a list of T cell receptor beta chains from one sample in a study of human T cells and chemical hapten exposure. TCRdb reprocessed the RACE reads with MiXCR, giving one entry per CDR3 protein. The sample includes approximately 70,000 distinct CDR3 sequences, 9.8% of them seen just once. The sequences come from whole blood, collected in connection with sensitization to the hapten diphenylcyclopropenone (DPC). The source of these receptors is a woman between 40 and 50 years old with alopecia areata. Some clones in this sample may be carry-over from other donors' samples. CDR3s include the opening cysteine and the closing phenylalanine or tryptophan. D genes are given only for firm matches. Clone size, where shown, is once, few, many, or a class for clones that have expanded.

V gene: TRBV15; CDR3 length: 16; J gene: TRBJ1-2; clone size: few; D gene: TRBD1; CDR3 protein: CATSGSETGSNYGYTF; CDR3 DNA: TGTGCCACCAGCGGGTCTGAGACAGGGTCTAACTATGGCTACACCTTC
V gene: TRBV5-1; CDR3 length: 14; J gene: TRBJ2-3; clone size: few; D gene: TRBD1; CDR3 protein: CASSPGQGEDTQYF; CDR3 DNA: TGCGCCAGCAGCCCCGGACAGGGGGAAGATACGCAGTATTTT
V gene: TRBV29-1; CDR3 length: 13; J gene: TRBJ1-1; clone size: few; D gene: -; CDR3 protein: CSVEAGQNTEAFF; CDR3 DNA: TGCAGCGTTGAGGCAGGACAGAACACTGAAGCTTTCTTT
V gene: TRBV28; CDR3 length: 14; J gene: TRBJ2-7; clone size: -; D gene: -; CDR3 protein: CASRPGRRTYEQYF; CDR3 DNA: TGTGCCAGCAGGCCCGGGCGGAGGACCTACGAGCAGTACTTC
V gene: TRBV6-5; CDR3 length: 16; J gene: TRBJ2-7; clone size: -; D gene: TRBD2; CDR3 protein: CASKLTASGGANEQYF; CDR3 DNA: TGTGCCAGCAAACTAACGGCTAGCGGGGGGGCAAATGAGCAGTACTTC
V gene: TRBV10-1; CDR3 length: 12; J gene: TRBJ2-7; clone size: many; D gene: -; CDR3 protein: CADTPGTYEQYF; CDR3 DNA: TGCGCGGACACCCCCGGAACCTACGAGCAGTACTTC
V gene: TRBV7-9; CDR3 length: 13; J gene: TRBJ1-2; clone size: few; D gene: -; CDR3 protein: CASTLQGNYGYTF; CDR3 DNA: TGTGCCAGCACCCTACAGGGAAACTATGGCTACACCTTC
V gene: TRBV12-3/TRBV12-4; CDR3 length: 14; J gene: TRBJ2-2; clone size: -; D gene: -; CDR3 protein: CASSFGRNTGELFF; CDR3 DNA: TGTGCCAGCAGTTTCGGCAGGAACACCGGGGAGCTGTTTTTT
V gene: TRBV25-1; CDR3 length: 13; J gene: TRBJ2-7; clone size: few; D gene: TRBD1; CDR3 protein: CASRGGQTYEQYF; CDR3 DNA: TGTGCCAGCCGAGGGGGACAGACCTACGAGCAGTACTTC
V gene: TRBV6-6; CDR3 length: 14; J gene: TRBJ1-1; clone size: many; D gene: -; CDR3 protein: CASREGSLNTEAFF; CDR3 DNA: TGTGCCAGCAGGGAAGGGAGCCTGAACACTGAAGCTTTCTTT
V gene: TRBV27; CDR3 length: 14; J gene: TRBJ1-5; clone size: -; D gene: -; CDR3 protein: CASRLGQSNQPQHF; CDR3 DNA: TGTGCCAGCAGGCTGGGACAATCGAATCAGCCCCAGCATTTT
V gene: TRBV5-5; CDR3 length: 18; J gene: TRBJ1-4; clone size: -; D gene: TRBD1; CDR3 protein: CASSSGQVRSATNEKLFF; CDR3 DNA: TGTGCCAGCAGCTCCGGACAGGTGCGGTCCGCAACTAATGAAAAACTGTTTTTT
V gene: TRBV15; CDR3 length: 15; J gene: TRBJ2-3; clone size: many; D gene: -; CDR3 protein: CATSRVSGTADTQYF; CDR3 DNA: TGTGCCACCAGCAGAGTGAGTGGGACGGCAGATACGCAGTATTTT
V gene: TRBV11-2; CDR3 length: 15; J gene: TRBJ1-1; clone size: many; D gene: TRBD1; CDR3 protein: CASSLDQGGYTEAFF; CDR3 DNA: TGTGCCAGCAGCTTAGATCAGGGGGGCTACACTGAAGCTTTCTTT
V gene: TRBV28; CDR3 length: 12; J gene: TRBJ2-1; clone size: -; D gene: -; CDR3 protein: CASSQTGNEQFF; CDR3 DNA: TGTGCCAGCAGCCAGACAGGCAATGAGCAGTTCTTC
V gene: TRBV30; CDR3 length: 14; J gene: TRBJ1-2; clone size: many; D gene: TRBD1; CDR3 protein: CAWSSQGAGYGYTF; CDR3 DNA: TGTGCCTGGAGTTCACAGGGGGCAGGCTATGGCTACACCTTC
V gene: TRBV27; CDR3 length: 16; J gene: TRBJ2-4; clone size: many; D gene: -; CDR3 protein: CASSPRFGVAKNIQYF; CDR3 DNA: TGTGCCAGCAGTCCCCGTTTCGGGGTCGCCAAAAACATTCAGTACTTC
V gene: TRBV2; CDR3 length: 13; J gene: TRBJ2-3; clone size: few; D gene: -; CDR3 protein: CASREGSGGPAYF; CDR3 DNA: TGTGCCAGCAGAGAGGGTAGCGGCGGACCCGCGTATTTT
V gene: TRBV19; CDR3 length: 13; J gene: TRBJ1-4; clone size: -; D gene: TRBD1; CDR3 protein: CASRDRGNEKLFF; CDR3 DNA: TGTGCCAGTAGGGACAGGGGAAATGAAAAACTGTTTTTT
V gene: TRBV4-1; CDR3 length: 17; J gene: TRBJ2-3; clone size: few; D gene: TRBD2; CDR3 protein: CASSQDGASGFTDTQYF; CDR3 DNA: TGCGCCAGCAGCCAAGATGGAGCTAGCGGTTTCACAGATACGCAGTATTTT
V gene: TRBV15; CDR3 length: 15; J gene: TRBJ1-1; clone size: many; D gene: TRBD1; CDR3 protein: CATSRRTGWTTEAFF; CDR3 DNA: TGTGCCACCAGCAGAAGGACAGGGTGGACCACTGAAGCTTTCTTT
V gene: TRBV30; CDR3 length: 13; J gene: TRBJ1-5; clone size: few; D gene: -; CDR3 protein: CAAQGVTNQPQHF; CDR3 DNA: TGTGCCGCCCAAGGGGTAACGAATCAGCCCCAGCATTTT
V gene: TRBV6-5; CDR3 length: 14; J gene: TRBJ2-7; clone size: few; D gene: TRBD2; CDR3 protein: CASKTPGLDYEQYF; CDR3 DNA: TGTGCCAGCAAAACACCGGGACTAGACTACGAGCAGTACTTC
V gene: TRBV7-9; CDR3 length: 15; J gene: TRBJ1-2; clone size: many; D gene: TRBD1; CDR3 protein: CASSSIVGQRYGYTF; CDR3 DNA: TGTGCCAGCAGCTCTATAGTGGGACAGAGATATGGCTACACCTTC
V gene: TRBV7-2; CDR3 length: 15; J gene: TRBJ2-3; clone size: few; D gene: TRBD2; CDR3 protein: CANSVAGGYTDTQYF; CDR3 DNA: TGTGCCAACAGCGTGGCGGGGGGGTATACAGATACGCAGTATTTT
V gene: TRBV6-2/TRBV6-3; CDR3 length: 14; J gene: TRBJ1-3; clone size: -; D gene: -; CDR3 protein: CASRGGTTGNTIYF; CDR3 DNA: TGTGCCAGCAGAGGCGGGACAACTGGAAACACCATATATTTT
V gene: TRBV7-2; CDR3 length: 15; J gene: TRBJ1-2; clone size: once; D gene: -; CDR3 protein: CASSLGSWSGDGYTF; CDR3 DNA: TGTGCCAGCAGCTTGGGTAGTTGGTCAGGGGATGGCTACACCTTC
V gene: TRBV28; CDR3 length: 15; J gene: TRBJ1-5; clone size: -; D gene: TRBD1; CDR3 protein: CASSYQGQGYQPQHF; CDR3 DNA: TGTGCCAGCAGTTACCAAGGACAGGGCTATCAGCCCCAGCATTTT
V gene: TRBV29-1; CDR3 length: 13; J gene: TRBJ2-1; clone size: few; D gene: -; CDR3 protein: CSVGEQVNNEQFF; CDR3 DNA: TGCAGCGTTGGGGAACAGGTCAACAATGAGCAGTTCTTC
V gene: TRBV7-6; CDR3 length: 15; J gene: TRBJ1-5; clone size: -; D gene: TRBD1; CDR3 protein: CASSPNRDSNQPQHF; CDR3 DNA: TGTGCCAGCAGCCCTAACCGGGACAGTAATCAGCCCCAGCATTTT
V gene: TRBV7-8; CDR3 length: 12; J gene: TRBJ2-3; clone size: many; D gene: -; CDR3 protein: CASSLGADTQYF; CDR3 DNA: TGTGCCAGCAGCTTGGGGGCAGATACGCAGTATTTT
V gene: TRBV3-1; CDR3 length: 16; J gene: TRBJ2-1; clone size: few; D gene: TRBD2; CDR3 protein: CASKRGREAGGNEQFF; CDR3 DNA: TGTGCCAGCAAGAGGGGACGGGAAGCGGGGGGCAATGAGCAGTTCTTC
V gene: TRBV6-2/TRBV6-3; CDR3 length: 12; J gene: TRBJ2-1; clone size: many; D gene: -; CDR3 protein: CASSPNEDEQFF; CDR3 DNA: TGTGCCAGCAGTCCTAACGAAGATGAGCAGTTCTTC
V gene: TRBV7-2; CDR3 length: 13; J gene: TRBJ1-1; clone size: few; D gene: -; CDR3 protein: CASSKQGITEAFF; CDR3 DNA: TGTGCCAGCAGCAAACAGGGAATCACTGAAGCTTTCTTT
V gene: TRBV7-9; CDR3 length: 17; J gene: TRBJ2-5; clone size: -; D gene: TRBD1; CDR3 protein: CASSPGTGQGPQETQYF; CDR3 DNA: TGTGCCAGCAGCCCAGGAACGGGACAGGGACCCCAAGAGACCCAGTACTTC
V gene: TRBV5-1; CDR3 length: 13; J gene: TRBJ1-5; clone size: many; D gene: -; CDR3 protein: CASSQDSNQPQHF; CDR3 DNA: TGCGCCAGCAGCCAGGACTCGAATCAGCCCCAGCATTTT
V gene: TRBV15; CDR3 length: 15; J gene: TRBJ2-5; clone size: many; D gene: TRBD1; CDR3 protein: CATSSQDRGKETQYF; CDR3 DNA: TGTGCCACCAGCAGCCAGGACAGGGGGAAAGAGACCCAGTACTTC
V gene: TRBV11-2; CDR3 length: 11; J gene: TRBJ2-1; clone size: many; D gene: -; CDR3 protein: CASSFSETQFF; CDR3 DNA: TGTGCCAGCAGCTTTTCAGAAACCCAGTTCTTC
V gene: TRBV7-2; CDR3 length: 15; J gene: TRBJ2-1; clone size: many; D gene: TRBD1; CDR3 protein: CASSLAGTANNEQFF; CDR3 DNA: TGTGCCAGCAGCTTAGCGGGGACAGCCAACAATGAGCAGTTCTTC
V gene: TRBV2; CDR3 length: 16; J gene: TRBJ1-1; clone size: many; D gene: TRBD1; CDR3 protein: CASSELGAPGGTEAFF; CDR3 DNA: TGTGCCAGCAGTGAATTGGGGGCCCCAGGGGGCACTGAAGCTTTCTTT
V gene: TRBV6-2/TRBV6-3; CDR3 length: 15; J gene: TRBJ1-5; clone size: few; D gene: -; CDR3 protein: CASTHHGTYNQPQHF; CDR3 DNA: TGTGCCAGCACACATCATGGGACTTACAATCAGCCCCAGCATTTT
V gene: TRBV4-2; CDR3 length: 16; J gene: TRBJ2-7; clone size: -; D gene: -; CDR3 protein: CASSQDGSFLGGEQYF; CDR3 DNA: TGTGCCAGCAGCCAAGATGGCAGTTTTTTGGGTGGCGAGCAGTACTTC
V gene: TRBV29-1; CDR3 length: 12; J gene: TRBJ2-2; clone size: -; D gene: -; CDR3 protein: CSVRMENGELFF; CDR3 DNA: TGCAGCGTTCGCATGGAGAACGGGGAGCTGTTTTTT